The 10 T cell receptor beta chains below come from one sample, sequenced in a study of identical twins. Each CDR3 protein is one row after TCRdb ran MiXCR on the 5' RACE reads. Among hundreds of thousands of distinct CDR3 sequences listed, 20% to 25% were seen once. These data were also reused for a study on T cells expressing NK-cell markers.

The sample was PBMCs. The source is a woman younger than 35 in good health.

The CDR3 reads CSVETGRVTGELFF. CDR3 nucleotides: TGCAGCGTTGAGACAGGACGTGTCACCGGGGAGCTGTTTTTT. The chain joins TRBV29-1 to TRBJ2-2; possible D gene TRBD1, 6 bases. Germline CDR1 reads SQVTM; CDR2 reads ANQGSEA. Trimming stripped 3 bases from V and 4 bases from J, with 12 bases between. The CDR3 is 14 residues long.

The table lists this clonotype with a few counts. The CDR3 DNA follows: TGTGCCAGCAGTTTAGCGGGGAGTAGGTCAGATACGCAGTATTTT. Translating gives CASSLAGSRSDTQYF. The V gene is TRBV12-3 or TRBV12-4, the J gene TRBJ2-3; weak D call: TRBD2 (5 bases). There are 15 residues in the CDR3. The ends were cut back, 0 bases at V and 4 bases at J, with 11 bases in the middle.

The V and J genes are TRBV6-2 or TRBV6-3 and TRBJ2-7; weak D call: TRBD2 (6 bases). The CDR3 covers 13 residues. CDR1 is MNHEY and CDR2 is SVGEGT in the germline V gene. Trimming took 6 bases from V and 3 from J, leaving 12 bases between them. Here the CDR3 DNA reads TGTGCCAGCAGCTCCGAGACTAGCTACGAGCAGTACTTC. This sequence encodes CASSSETSYEQYF.

The chain couples TRBV7-2 to TRBJ2-5, with D perhaps TRBD1 (6 bases). V shed 5 bases and J shed 0 bases, with 10 bases lying between them. CDR3 length: 14 residues. Germline loops: CDR1 SGHTA, CDR2 FQGNSA. Here the CDR3 reads CASSLQGNQETQYF. In DNA, the CDR3 is TGTGCCAGCAGCCTACAGGGCAACCAAGAGACCCAGTACTTC.

This clonotype occurred a few times. The rearrangement joins TRBV7-2 to TRBJ2-7; 7 nucleotides agree with TRBD1. The CDR3 has 14 residues. The J segment lost 3 bases and the V segment lost 5 bases, leaving 7 bases of the junction unmatched. Germline lookup yields CDR1 SGHTA and CDR2 FQGNSA. The DNA for the CDR3 is TGTGCCAGCAGCAGGGGGCAGGCGTTCTACGAGCAGTACTTC. It yields the protein CASSRGQAFYEQYF.

The chain is built from TRBV5-1 and TRBJ2-1; D might be TRBD2 (6 bases). The CDR3 loop spans 14 amino acids. Trimming took off 1 base at V and 3 bases at J, with 8 bases between the two ends. Germline values: CDR1 SGHRS, CDR2 YFSETQ. CDR3 DNA sequence: TGCGCCAGCAGCTTGCGCGGGGACTACAATGAGCAGTTCTTC. Amino acids: CASSLRGDYNEQFF.

This clonotype was found many times. The chain combines TRBV6-1 with TRBJ2-1, with TRBD1 identical over 8 bases. The CDR3 runs to 13 residues. The germline CDR1 and CDR2 sequences are MNHNS and SASEGT. The V segment lost 6 bases and the J segment 4 bases; nucleotides outside the gene matches: 2. CDR3 sequence: CASSRTGYNEQFF. The CDR3 DNA reads as TGTGCCAGCAGCCGGACAGGGTACAATGAGCAGTTCTTC.

The chain combines TRBV6-5 with TRBJ2-5, with TRBD1 matching over 9 bases. V shed 2 bases, J shed 5 bases, and the junction held 9 bases outside the gene matches. CDR3 length: 16 amino acids. Germline loops: CDR1 MNHEY, CDR2 SVGAGI. The CDR3 DNA is TGTGCCAGCAGTTACGCCGGACAGGGGAAACGTGAGACCCAGTACTTC. Translating gives CASSYAGQGKRETQYF.

V gene TRBV20-1 combines with J gene TRBJ1-1; perhaps TRBD1 as D (5 bases). V lost 2 bases to trimming and J lost 4 bases, with 11 bases between them. Germline-derived CDR1 and CDR2 are DFQATT and SNEGSKA (reference sequence). This CDR3 has 13 residues. This CDR3 is CSARMGLGTEAFF. The DNA for the CDR3 is TGCAGTGCTAGAATGGGGCTAGGCACTGAAGCTTTCTTT.

The rearrangement joins TRBV5-1 to TRBJ2-7, with a weak D call TRBD2 (5 bases). Per germline, CDR1 SGHRS and CDR2 YFSETQ. The ends were cut back, 5 bases at V and 2 bases at J, with 14 bases in the middle. The CDR3 runs to 14 residues. CDR3 loop: CASRFSDSPYEQYF. As DNA, the CDR3 is TGCGCCAGCAGGTTTTCGGACTCCCCCTACGAGCAGTACTTC.